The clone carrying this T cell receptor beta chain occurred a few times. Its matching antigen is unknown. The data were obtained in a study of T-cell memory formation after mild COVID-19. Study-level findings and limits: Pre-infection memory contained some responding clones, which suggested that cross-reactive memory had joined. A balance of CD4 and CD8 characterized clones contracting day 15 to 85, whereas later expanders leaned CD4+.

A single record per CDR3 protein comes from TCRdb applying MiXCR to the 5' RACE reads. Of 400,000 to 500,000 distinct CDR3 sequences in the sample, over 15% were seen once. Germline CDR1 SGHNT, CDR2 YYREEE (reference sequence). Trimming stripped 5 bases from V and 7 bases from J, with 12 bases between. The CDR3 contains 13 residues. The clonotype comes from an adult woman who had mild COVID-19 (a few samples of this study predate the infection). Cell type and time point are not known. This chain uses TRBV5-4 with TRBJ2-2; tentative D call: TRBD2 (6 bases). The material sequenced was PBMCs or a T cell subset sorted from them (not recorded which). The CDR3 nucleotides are TGTGCCAGCAGTTTCGGGACTCTCGGGGAGCTGTTTTTT. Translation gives CASSFGTLGELFF.